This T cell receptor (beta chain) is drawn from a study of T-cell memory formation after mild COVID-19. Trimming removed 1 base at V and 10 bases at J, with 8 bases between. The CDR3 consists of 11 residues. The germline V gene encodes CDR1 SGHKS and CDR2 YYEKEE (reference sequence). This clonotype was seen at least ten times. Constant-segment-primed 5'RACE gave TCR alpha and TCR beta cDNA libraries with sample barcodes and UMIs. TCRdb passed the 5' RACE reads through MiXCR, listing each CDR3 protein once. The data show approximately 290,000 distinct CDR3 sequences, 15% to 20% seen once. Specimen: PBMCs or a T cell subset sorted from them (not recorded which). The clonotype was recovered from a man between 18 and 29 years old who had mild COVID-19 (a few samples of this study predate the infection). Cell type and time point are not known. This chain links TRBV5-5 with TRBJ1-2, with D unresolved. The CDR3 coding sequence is TGTGCCAGCAGCTTGTTTAGGGTCTACACCTTC. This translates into CASSLFRVYTF.